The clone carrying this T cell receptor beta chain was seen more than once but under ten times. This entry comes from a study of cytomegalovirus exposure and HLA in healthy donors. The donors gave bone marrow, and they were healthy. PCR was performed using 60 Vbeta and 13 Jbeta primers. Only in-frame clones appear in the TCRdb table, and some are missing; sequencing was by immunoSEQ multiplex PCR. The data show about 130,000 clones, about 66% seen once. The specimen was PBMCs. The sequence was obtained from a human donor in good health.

The CDR3 loop reads CASSSGQGAREQYF. As DNA, the CDR3 is TGTGCCAGCAGCTCGGGACAGGGGGCTAGGGAGCAGTACTTC. V gene TRBV7-9 combines with J gene TRBJ2-7, with 12 bases lining up with TRBD1. CDR1 and CDR2 from the germline V gene are SEHNR and FQNEAQ (reference sequence). After removal of 4 bases from V and 7 bases from J, the junction contained 5 bases not matched to a gene. CDR3 length: 14 residues.